Here is one T cell receptor (beta chain) with its context. This entry comes from a study of monozygotic twins with inflammatory bowel disease. This CDR3 has 12 residues. Germline CDR1 and CDR2: LGHNA and YSLEER. With the 5' RACE reads reprocessed, TCRdb shows one record per CDR3 protein and no DNA. This listing includes around 410,000 distinct CDR3 sequences. The chain couples TRBV4-3 to TRBJ1-2; TCRdb proposes TRBD1, but this gene call is untestable without DNA. The clonotype originates from a human donor with ulcerative colitis or Crohn's disease, or a healthy co-twin of an affected twin (not recorded which). The sample comprised blood. The CDR3 loop reads CASSKKGSGYTF.